This T cell receptor (beta chain) appears in the sequencing data of a study of vaccination effects on CD4 cells after COVID-19. General study findings and limits: Clonal contraction was marked in infection- and vaccine-induced clones late after vaccination. Common cold coronaviruses were cross-recognized by only 1 of 255 vaccine-induced clones in healthy vaccinees.

CDR1 and CDR2 from the germline V gene are SGHRS and YFSETQ. The CDR3 covers 15 residues. V lost 0 bases to trimming and J lost 4 bases; unmatched junction nucleotides: 0. Before any sequencing was done, the ViraFEST assay used viral peptide pools to expand antigen-specific CD4+ T cells. Following an approximately 11-day culture, CD4+ T cells were purified. In the vaccine recipients, nucleocapsid antibodies were negative and there was no prior SARS-CoV-2 infection. After two million PBMC were placed in each well, they were cultured with roughly 10 IU/ml IL-2 and roughly 10 ug/ml peptides. Concerning this clone itself: The antigen is unknown.

Clones were read by immunoSEQ multiplex PCR, and TCRdb kept only the in-frame ones, dropping some. The sample contains 26,000 or so clones, approximately 76% of which appear only once. Sequencing used CD4+ T cells from PBMCs cultured with SARS-CoV-2 spike peptides, obtained before COVID-19 vaccination. This clonotype was obtained from a human donor who received a COVID-19 vaccine. V and J are TRBV5-1 and TRBJ2-2; 10 bases match TRBD1. The CDR3 nucleotides are TGCGCCAGCAGCTTGGGGACAGGGGGCACCGGGGAGCTGTTTTTT. It is translated as CASSLGTGGTGELFF.